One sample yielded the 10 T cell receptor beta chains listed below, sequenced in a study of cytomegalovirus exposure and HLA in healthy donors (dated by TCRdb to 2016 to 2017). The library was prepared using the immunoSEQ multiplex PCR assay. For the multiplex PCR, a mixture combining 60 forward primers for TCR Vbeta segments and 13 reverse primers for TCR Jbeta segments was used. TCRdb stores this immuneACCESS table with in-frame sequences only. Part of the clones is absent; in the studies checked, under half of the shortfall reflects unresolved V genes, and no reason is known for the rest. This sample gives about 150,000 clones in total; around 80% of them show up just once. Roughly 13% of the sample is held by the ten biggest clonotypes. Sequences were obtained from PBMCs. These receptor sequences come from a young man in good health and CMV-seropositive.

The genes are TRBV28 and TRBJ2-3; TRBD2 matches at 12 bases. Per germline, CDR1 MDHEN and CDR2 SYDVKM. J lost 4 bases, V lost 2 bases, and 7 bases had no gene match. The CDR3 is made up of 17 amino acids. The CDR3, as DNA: TGTGCCAGCAGTTTAGATCTAGCGGGAGGGTTCCCAGATACGCAGTATTTT. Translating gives CASSLDLAGGFPDTQYF.

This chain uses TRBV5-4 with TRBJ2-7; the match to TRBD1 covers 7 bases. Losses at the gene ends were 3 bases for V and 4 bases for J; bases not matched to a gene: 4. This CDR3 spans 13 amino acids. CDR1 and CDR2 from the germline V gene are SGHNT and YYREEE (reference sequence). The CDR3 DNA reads TGTGCCAGCAGCTCGGGACAGACTTACGAGCAGTACTTC. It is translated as CASSSGQTYEQYF.

CDR3 coding DNA: TGTGCCAGCAGTTACGGGACAGGGCACAGCACAGATACGCAGTATTTT. Protein product: CASSYGTGHSTDTQYF. V and J are TRBV6-5 and TRBJ2-3, with 9 nucleotides matching TRBD1. Germline V gene lookup returns CDR1 MNHEY and CDR2 SVGAGI. V shed 2 bases and J 0 bases; nucleotides not matched to a gene: 3. The CDR3 has 16 residues.

CDR3 residues: CAISVRDIEQFF. Here the CDR3 DNA reads TGTGCCATCAGTGTCCGGGACATTGAGCAGTTCTTC. The V and J genes are TRBV10-3 and TRBJ2-1; D might be TRBD1 (6 bases). CDR3 length: 12 residues. The germline V and J ends were trimmed by 4 bases and 9 bases, with 10 bases remaining between them. CDR1 is ENHRY and CDR2 is SYGVKD in the germline V gene.

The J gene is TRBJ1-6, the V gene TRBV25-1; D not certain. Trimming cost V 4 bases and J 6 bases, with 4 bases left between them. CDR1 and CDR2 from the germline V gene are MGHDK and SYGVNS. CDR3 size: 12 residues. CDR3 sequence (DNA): TGTGCCAGCAGTGTCTCTAATTCACCCCTCCACTTT. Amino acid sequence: CASSVSNSPLHF. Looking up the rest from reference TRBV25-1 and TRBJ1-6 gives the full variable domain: EADIYQTPRYLVIGTGKKITLECSQTMGHDKMYWYQQDPGMELHLIHYSYGVNSTEKGDLSSESTVSRIRTEHFPLTLESARPSHTSQYLCASSVSNSPLHFGNGTRLTVT.

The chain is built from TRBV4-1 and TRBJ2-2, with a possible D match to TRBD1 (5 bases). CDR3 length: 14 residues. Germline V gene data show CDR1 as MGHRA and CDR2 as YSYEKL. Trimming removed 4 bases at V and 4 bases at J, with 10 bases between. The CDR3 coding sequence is TGCGCCAGCAGCCTACGACAGATCACCGGGGAGCTGTTTTTT. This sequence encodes CASSLRQITGELFF.

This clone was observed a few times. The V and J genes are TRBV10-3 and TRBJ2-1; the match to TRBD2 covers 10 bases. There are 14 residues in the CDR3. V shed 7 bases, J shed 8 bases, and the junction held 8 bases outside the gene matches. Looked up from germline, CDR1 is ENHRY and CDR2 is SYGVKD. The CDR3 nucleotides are TGTGCCATCAAAGGGGCTAGCGGGAGCCATGAGCAGTTCTTC. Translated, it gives CAIKGASGSHEQFF.

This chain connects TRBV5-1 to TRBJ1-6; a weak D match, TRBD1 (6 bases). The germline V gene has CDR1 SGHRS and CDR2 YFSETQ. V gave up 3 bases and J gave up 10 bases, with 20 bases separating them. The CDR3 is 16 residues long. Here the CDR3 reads CASSSDSTFQGSPLHF. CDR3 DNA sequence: TGCGCCAGCAGCTCGGACAGTACGTTTCAGGGGTCACCCCTCCACTTT.

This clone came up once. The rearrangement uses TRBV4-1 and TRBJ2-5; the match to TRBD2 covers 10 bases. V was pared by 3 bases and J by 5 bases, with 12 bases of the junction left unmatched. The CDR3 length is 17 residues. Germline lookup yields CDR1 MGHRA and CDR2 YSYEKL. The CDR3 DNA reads TGCGCCAGCAGCCAGAGACAGCGGGAGGGCCCGGGGGAGACCCAGTACTTC. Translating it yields CASSQRQREGPGETQYF.

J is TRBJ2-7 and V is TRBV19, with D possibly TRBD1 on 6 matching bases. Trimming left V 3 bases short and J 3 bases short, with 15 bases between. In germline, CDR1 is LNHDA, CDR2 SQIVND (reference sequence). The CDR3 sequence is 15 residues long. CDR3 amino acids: CASSISSGQIYEQYF. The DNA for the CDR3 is TGTGCCAGTAGTATTTCTTCGGGACAAATCTACGAGCAGTACTTC.